This T cell receptor (beta chain) was sequenced in a study of post-analysis software for immune sequencing data. Study observations and caveats: When compared against controls, multiple sclerosis patients showed significantly lower normalized Chao1 diversity. The authors found that F measure strongly co-clustered same-batch samples. Higher frequency in patients than in controls was seen for about five TRBV segments, with TRBV5-6, TRBV5-1 and TRBV20-1 among them.

Note on this clonotype: Its antigen is as yet unknown.

TCR beta cDNA libraries had unique molecular identifiers. Input amounts of roughly 0.9 to 10 million T cells were used. These gave 500,000 or so cDNA molecules, so each molecule approximated one T cell. TCRdb itself ran the PCR reads through MiXCR, one entry per CDR3 protein. Of about 770,000 distinct CDR3 sequences listed, about 43% were seen once; the top ten hold approximately 4.4%. Trimming took 8 bases from V and 5 from J, leaving 16 bases between them. Germline-derived CDR1 and CDR2 are SEHNR and FQNEAQ (reference sequence). This CDR3 has 14 residues. This clonotype was sampled from a girl aged 5-17 years with multiple sclerosis. The chain is built from TRBV7-9 and TRBJ2-1; tentatively, D is TRBD1 (5 bases). Sequenced material: blood. In DNA, the CDR3 is TGTGCCAGCTTAGAGAAGGGGAAAAACAATGAGCAGTTCTTC. This encodes CASLEKGKNNEQFF.